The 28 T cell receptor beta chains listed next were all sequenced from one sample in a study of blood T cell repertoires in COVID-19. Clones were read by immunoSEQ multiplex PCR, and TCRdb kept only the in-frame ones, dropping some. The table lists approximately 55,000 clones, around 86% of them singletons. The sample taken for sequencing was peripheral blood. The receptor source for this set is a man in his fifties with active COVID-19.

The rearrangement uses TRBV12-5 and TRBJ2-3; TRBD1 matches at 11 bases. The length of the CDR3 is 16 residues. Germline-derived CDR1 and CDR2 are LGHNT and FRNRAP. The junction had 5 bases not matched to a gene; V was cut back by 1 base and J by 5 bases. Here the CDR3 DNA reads TGTGCTAGTGGTTTGGGAGGACAGGGGGCAGGAGATACGCAGTATTTT. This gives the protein CASGLGGQGAGDTQYF. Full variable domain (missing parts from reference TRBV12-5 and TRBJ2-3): DARVTQTPRHKVTEMGQEVTMRCQPILGHNTVFWYRQTMMQGLELLAYFRNRAPLDDSGMPKDRFSAEMPDATLATLKIQPSEPRDSAVYFCASGLGGQGAGDTQYFGPGTRLTVL.

CDR3 region: CASSLVGGRGNTEAFF. Written as DNA, the CDR3 is TGTGCCAGCAGCTTGGTGGGCGGCAGGGGGAACACTGAAGCTTTCTTT. The rearrangement joins TRBV5-4 to TRBJ1-1; D perhaps matches TRBD1 (6 bases). The V and J ends lost 0 bases and 1 base respectively, with 13 bases between them. This CDR3 is built from 16 residues. Germline V lookup: CDR1 SGHNT, CDR2 YYREEE (reference sequence).

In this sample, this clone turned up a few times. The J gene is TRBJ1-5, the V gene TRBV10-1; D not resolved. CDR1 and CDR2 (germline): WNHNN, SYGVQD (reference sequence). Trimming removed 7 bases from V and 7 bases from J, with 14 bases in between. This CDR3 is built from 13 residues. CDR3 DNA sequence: TGCGCCAGCACCCAGGCCCTGGGCCAGCCCCAGCATTTT. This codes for CASTQALGQPQHF.

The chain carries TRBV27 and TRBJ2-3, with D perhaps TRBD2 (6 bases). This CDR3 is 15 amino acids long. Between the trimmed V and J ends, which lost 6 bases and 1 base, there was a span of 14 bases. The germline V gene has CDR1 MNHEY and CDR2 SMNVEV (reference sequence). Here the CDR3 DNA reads TGTGCCAGCAGGACTAGTCGTGAGGGCACAGATACGCAGTATTTT. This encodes CASRTSREGTDTQYF.

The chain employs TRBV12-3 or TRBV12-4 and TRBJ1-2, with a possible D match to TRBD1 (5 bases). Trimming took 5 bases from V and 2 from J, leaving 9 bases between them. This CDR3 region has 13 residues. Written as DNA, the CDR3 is TGTGCCAGCAGTCGACAGCAAAACTATGGCTACACCTTC. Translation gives CASSRQQNYGYTF.

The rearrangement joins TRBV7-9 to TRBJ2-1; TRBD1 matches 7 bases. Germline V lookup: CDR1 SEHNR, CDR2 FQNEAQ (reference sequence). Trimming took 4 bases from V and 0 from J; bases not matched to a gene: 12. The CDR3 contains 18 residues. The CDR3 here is CASSSNTGTEDSYNEQFF. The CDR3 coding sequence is TGTGCCAGCAGCTCTAATACCGGGACAGAGGACTCCTACAATGAGCAGTTCTTC.

The CDR3 protein is CAISGTSGNNEQFF. In DNA, the CDR3 is TGTGCCATCAGTGGGACTAGCGGAAACAATGAGCAGTTCTTC. This chain connects TRBV10-3 to TRBJ2-1; TRBD2 matches at 10 bases. V lost 4 bases and J lost 5; bases outside the gene matches: 2. This CDR3 comprises 14 residues. The germline V gene encodes CDR1 ENHRY and CDR2 SYGVKD.

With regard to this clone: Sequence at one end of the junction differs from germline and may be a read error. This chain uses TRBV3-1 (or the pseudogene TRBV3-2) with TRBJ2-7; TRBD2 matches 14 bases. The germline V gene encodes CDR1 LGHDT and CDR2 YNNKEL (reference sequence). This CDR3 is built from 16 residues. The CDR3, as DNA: TGTGCCAGCAGCCAAGGCCGACTAGCGGGAGGGGATGAGCGGTACTTC. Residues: CASSQGRLAGGDERYF.

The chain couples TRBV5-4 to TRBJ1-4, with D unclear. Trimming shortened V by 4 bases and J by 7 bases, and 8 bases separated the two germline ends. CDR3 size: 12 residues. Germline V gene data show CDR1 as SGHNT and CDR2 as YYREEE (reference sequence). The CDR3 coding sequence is TGTGCCAGCAGCAGACACCCTGAAAAACTGTTTTTT. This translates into CASSRHPEKLFF. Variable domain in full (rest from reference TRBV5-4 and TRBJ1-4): ETGVTQSPTHLIKTRGQQVTLRCSSQSGHNTVSWYQQALGQGPQFIFQYYREEENGRGNFPPRFSGLQFPNYSSELNVNALELDDSALYLCASSRHPEKLFFGSGTQLSVL.

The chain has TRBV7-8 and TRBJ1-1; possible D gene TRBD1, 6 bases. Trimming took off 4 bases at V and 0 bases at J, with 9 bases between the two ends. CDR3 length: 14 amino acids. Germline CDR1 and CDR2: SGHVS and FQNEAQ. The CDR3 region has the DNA TGTGCCAGCAGCTCCAGGGGTCTGAACACTGAAGCTTTCTTT. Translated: CASSSRGLNTEAFF.

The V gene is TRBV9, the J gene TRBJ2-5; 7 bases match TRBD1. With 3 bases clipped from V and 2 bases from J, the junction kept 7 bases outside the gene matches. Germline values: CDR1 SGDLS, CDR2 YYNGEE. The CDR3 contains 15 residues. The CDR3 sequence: CASSAPGTVQETQYF. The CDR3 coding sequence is TGTGCCAGCAGCGCCCCCGGGACAGTACAAGAGACCCAGTACTTC.

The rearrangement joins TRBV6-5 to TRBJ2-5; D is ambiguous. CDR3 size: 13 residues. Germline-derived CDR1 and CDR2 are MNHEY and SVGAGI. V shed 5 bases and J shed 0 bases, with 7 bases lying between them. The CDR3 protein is CASSPRYQETQYF. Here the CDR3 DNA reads TGTGCCAGCAGTCCCCGGTACCAAGAGACCCAGTACTTC.

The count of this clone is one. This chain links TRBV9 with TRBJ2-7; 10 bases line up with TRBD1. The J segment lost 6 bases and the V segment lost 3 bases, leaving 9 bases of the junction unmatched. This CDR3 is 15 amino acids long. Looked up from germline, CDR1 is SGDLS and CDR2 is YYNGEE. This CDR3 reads CASSAGDRGGREQYF. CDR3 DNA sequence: TGTGCCAGCAGCGCCGGGGACAGGGGTGGCCGCGAGCAGTACTTC. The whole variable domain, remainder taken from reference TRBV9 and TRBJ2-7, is DSGVTQTPKHLITATGQRVTLRCSPRSGDLSVYWYQQSLDQGLQFLIQYYNGEERAKGNILERFSAQQFPDLHSELNLSSLELGDSALYFCASSAGDRGGREQYFGPGTRLTVT.

The CDR3 bases are TGTGCCAGCATTGGGGCCAACTCCTACGAGCAGTACTTC. It yields the protein CASIGANSYEQYF. The chain couples TRBV6-5 to TRBJ2-7; TRBD1 is a possible D gene (5 bases). Germline assignment: CDR1 MNHEY and CDR2 SVGAGI. The V end lost 7 bases, the J end lost 0 bases, and 10 bases lay between the germline ends. This CDR3 spans 13 amino acids.

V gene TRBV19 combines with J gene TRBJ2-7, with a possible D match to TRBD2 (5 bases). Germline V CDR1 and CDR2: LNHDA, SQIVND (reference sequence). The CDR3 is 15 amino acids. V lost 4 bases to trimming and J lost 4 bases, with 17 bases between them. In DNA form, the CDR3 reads TGTGCCAGTAGTAGCCGGGGATTTCGAGGTTACGAGCAGTACTTC. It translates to CASSSRGFRGYEQYF.

CDR3: CASNRGGPNEKLFF. The CDR3, as DNA: TGTGCCAGCAACCGGGGTGGTCCTAATGAAAAACTGTTTTTT. The V and J genes are TRBV7-9 and TRBJ1-4; D call uncertain. The CDR3 is 14 amino acids. Trimming removed 7 bases at V and 3 bases at J, with 12 bases between. CDR1 and CDR2 (germline): SEHNR, FQNEAQ (reference sequence).

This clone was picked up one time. The DNA of the CDR3 is TGTGCCAGCAGTTCATCAACCTACGAGCAGTACTTC. Its translation is CASSSSTYEQYF. The gene calls are TRBV6-6 and TRBJ2-7; no reliable D call. The germline V and J ends were trimmed by 4 bases and 2 bases, with 6 bases remaining between them. This CDR3 has 12 residues. Looked up from germline, CDR1 is MNHNY and CDR2 is SVGAGI (reference sequence).

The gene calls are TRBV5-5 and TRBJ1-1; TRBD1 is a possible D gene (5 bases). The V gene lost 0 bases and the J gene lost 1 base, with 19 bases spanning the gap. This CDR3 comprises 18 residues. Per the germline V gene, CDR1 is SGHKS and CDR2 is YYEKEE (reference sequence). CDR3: CASSLVVGRVPGNTEAFF. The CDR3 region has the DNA TGTGCCAGCAGCTTGGTAGTAGGCAGGGTACCTGGGAACACTGAAGCTTTCTTT.

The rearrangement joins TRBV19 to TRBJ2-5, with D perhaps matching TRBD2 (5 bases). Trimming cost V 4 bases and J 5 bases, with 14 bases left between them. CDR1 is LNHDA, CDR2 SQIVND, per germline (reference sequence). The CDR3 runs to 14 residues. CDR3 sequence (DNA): TGTGCCAGTAGTAGAGGGTTCCTTAAGGAGACCCAGTACTTC. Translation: CASSRGFLKETQYF.

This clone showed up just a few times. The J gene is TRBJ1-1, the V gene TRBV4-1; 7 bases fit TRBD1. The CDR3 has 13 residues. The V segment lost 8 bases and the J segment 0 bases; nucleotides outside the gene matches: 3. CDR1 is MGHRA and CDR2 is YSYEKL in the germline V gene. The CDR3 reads CASQGVMNTEAFF. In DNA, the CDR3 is TGCGCCAGCCAGGGGGTCATGAACACTGAAGCTTTCTTT.

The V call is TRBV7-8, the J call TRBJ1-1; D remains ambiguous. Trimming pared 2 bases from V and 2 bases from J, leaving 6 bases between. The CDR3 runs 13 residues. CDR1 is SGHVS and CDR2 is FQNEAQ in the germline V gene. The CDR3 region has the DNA TGTGCCAGCAGCTTAAGCCTAAACACTGAAGCTTTCTTT. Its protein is CASSLSLNTEAFF.

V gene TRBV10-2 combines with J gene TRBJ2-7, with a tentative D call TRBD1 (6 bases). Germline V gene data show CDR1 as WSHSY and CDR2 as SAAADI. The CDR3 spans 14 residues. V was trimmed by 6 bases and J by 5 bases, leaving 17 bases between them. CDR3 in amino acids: CASRAEAPGDEQYF. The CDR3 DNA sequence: TGCGCCAGCAGGGCGGAGGCTCCAGGGGACGAGCAGTACTTC.

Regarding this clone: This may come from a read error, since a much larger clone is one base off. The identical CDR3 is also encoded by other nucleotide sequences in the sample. This CDR3 reads CASSQTLEPGGYGYTF. The DNA for the CDR3 is TGCGCCAGCAGTCAAACACTCGAACCGGGGGGGTATGGCTACACCTTC. The chain combines TRBV4-3 with TRBJ1-2; the D gene is possibly TRBD1 (5 bases). CDR1 and CDR2 (germline): LGHNA, YSLEER. The CDR3 length is 16 residues. The germline V and J ends were trimmed by 6 bases and 5 bases, with 22 bases remaining between them.

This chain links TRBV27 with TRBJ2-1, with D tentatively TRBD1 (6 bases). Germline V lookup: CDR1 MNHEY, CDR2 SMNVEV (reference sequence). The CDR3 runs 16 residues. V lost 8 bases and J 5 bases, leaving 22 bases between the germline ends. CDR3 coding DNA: TGTGCCAGCTCGAAGTCCGTACAGGGACGCAACAATGAGCAGTTCTTC. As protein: CASSKSVQGRNNEQFF.

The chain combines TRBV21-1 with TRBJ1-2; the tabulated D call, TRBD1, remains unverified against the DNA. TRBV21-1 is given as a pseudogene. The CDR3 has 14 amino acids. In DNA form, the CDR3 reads TGTGCCTCTTCAGGGCAAGGCTTCCTCTATGGCTACACCTTC. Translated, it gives CASSGQGFLYGYTF.

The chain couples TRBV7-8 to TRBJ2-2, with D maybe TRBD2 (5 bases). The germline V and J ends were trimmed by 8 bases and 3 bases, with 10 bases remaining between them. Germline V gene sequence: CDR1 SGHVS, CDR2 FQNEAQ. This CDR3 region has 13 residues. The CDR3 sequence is CASHGLYTGELFF. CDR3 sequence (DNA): TGTGCCAGCCACGGACTGTACACCGGGGAGCTGTTTTTT.

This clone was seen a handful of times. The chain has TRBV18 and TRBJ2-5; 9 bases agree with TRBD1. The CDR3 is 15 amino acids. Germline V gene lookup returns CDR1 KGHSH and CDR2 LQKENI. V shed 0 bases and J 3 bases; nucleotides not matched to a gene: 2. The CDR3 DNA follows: TGTGCCAGCTCACCACCAACAGGGGGCAAAGAGACCCAGTACTTC. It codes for CASSPPTGGKETQYF.

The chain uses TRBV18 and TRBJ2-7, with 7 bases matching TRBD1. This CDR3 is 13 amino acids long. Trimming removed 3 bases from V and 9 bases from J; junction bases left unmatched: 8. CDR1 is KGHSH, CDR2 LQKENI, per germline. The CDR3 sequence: CASSPSDRAGQYF. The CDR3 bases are TGTGCCAGCTCACCCTCTGACAGGGCTGGGCAGTACTTC.